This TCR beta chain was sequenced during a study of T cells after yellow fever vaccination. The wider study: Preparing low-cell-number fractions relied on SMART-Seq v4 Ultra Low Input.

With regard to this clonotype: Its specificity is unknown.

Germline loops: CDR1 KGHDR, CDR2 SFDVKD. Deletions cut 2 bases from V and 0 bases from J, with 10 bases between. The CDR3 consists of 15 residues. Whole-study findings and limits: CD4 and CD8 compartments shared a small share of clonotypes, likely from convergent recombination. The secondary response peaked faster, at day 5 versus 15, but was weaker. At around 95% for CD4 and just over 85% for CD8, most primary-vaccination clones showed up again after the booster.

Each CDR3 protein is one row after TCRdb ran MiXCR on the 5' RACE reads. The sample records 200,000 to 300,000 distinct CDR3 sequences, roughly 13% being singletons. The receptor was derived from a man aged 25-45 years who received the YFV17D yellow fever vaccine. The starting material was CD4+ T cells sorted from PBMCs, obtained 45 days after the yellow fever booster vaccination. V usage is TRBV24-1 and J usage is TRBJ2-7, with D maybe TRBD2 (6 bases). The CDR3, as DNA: TGTGCCACCAGTGATTCCCGGGGGATCTCCTACGAGCAGTACTTC. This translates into CATSDSRGISYEQYF.